A single sample is the source of the 10 T cell receptor beta chains below, sequenced in a study of blood T cell repertoires in COVID-19. Profiled with immunoSEQ multiplex PCR; TCRdb holds only in-frame clones, not every one. The sample has 180,000 or so clones; roughly nine tenths are singletons. Material: peripheral blood. Source of these receptors: a middle-aged man with acute or convalescent COVID-19.

The chain couples TRBV10-3 to TRBJ1-6, with TRBD1 identical over 11 bases. This CDR3 comprises 15 residues. Looked up from germline, CDR1 is ENHRY and CDR2 is SYGVKD. V was pared by 8 bases and J by 7 bases, with 7 bases of the junction left unmatched. The CDR3 region has the DNA TGTGCCATCGGCCAGGGACAGGGGGACAATTCACCCCTCCACTTT. This sequence encodes CAIGQGQGDNSPLHF.

The chain uses TRBV5-1 and TRBJ1-1; no reliable D call. The CDR3 runs 15 residues. Germline V gene sequence: CDR1 SGHRS, CDR2 YFSETQ. Trimming removed 0 bases from V and 1 base from J, with 10 bases in between. CDR3 DNA sequence: TGCGCCAGCAGCTTGGTTGTGGCGGGGAACACTGAAGCTTTCTTT. Protein: CASSLVVAGNTEAFF.

CDR3 residues: CASRRTGGTNEKLFF. The CDR3 DNA is TGTGCCAGTAGGCGCACAGGGGGCACTAATGAAAAACTGTTTTTT. V is TRBV19 and J is TRBJ1-4; TRBD1 matches 9 bases. There are 15 residues in the CDR3. Trimming took 6 bases from V and 2 from J; bases not matched to a gene: 4. Germline loops: CDR1 LNHDA, CDR2 SQIVND (reference sequence).

The chain couples TRBV3-1 (or the pseudogene TRBV3-2) to TRBJ1-2; no firm D call. Germline V lookup: CDR1 LGHDT, CDR2 YNNKEL (reference sequence). V lost 1 base and J lost 2, with 8 bases in between. The CDR3 sequence is 14 residues long. CDR3 residues: CASSQVPVNYGYTF. The CDR3 bases are TGTGCCAGCAGCCAAGTGCCGGTGAACTATGGCTACACCTTC.

The gene calls are TRBV2 and TRBJ2-1; TRBD1 matches 10 bases. Germline CDR1 is SNHLY and CDR2 is FYNNEI. The trim removed 4 bases at V and 4 bases at J, leaving 4 bases unmatched. The CDR3 consists of 15 residues. The CDR3 sequence is CASSGDRGVYNEQFF. The CDR3, as DNA: TGTGCCAGCAGTGGGGACAGGGGAGTTTACAATGAGCAGTTCTTC.

The J gene is TRBJ2-5, the V gene TRBV5-6, with D perhaps matching TRBD1 (5 bases). Looked up from germline, CDR1 is SGHDT and CDR2 is YYEEEE. The V and J ends lost 5 bases and 5 bases respectively, with 16 bases between them. This CDR3 comprises 14 residues. The CDR3 sequence: CASSPGPAGETQYF. The DNA for the CDR3 is TGTGCCAGCAGTCCGGGCCCGGCAGGGGAGACCCAGTACTTC. The full variable domain, completed using reference TRBV5-6 and TRBJ2-5, is DAGVTQSPTHLIKTRGQQVTLRCSPKSGHDTVSWYQQALGQGPQFIFQYYEEEERQRGNFPDRFSGHQFPNYSSELNVNALLLGDSALYLCASSPGPAGETQYFGPGTRLLVL.

V is TRBV6-6 and J is TRBJ1-6; 8 bases map to TRBD1. The V segment lost 2 bases and the J segment 7 bases; nucleotides outside the gene matches: 1. Per the germline V gene, CDR1 is MNHNY and CDR2 is SVGAGI (reference sequence). This CDR3 comprises 14 residues. The CDR3 region has the DNA TGTGCCAGCAGTTACCAGGGGGCCAATTCACCCCTCCACTTT. It yields the protein CASSYQGANSPLHF.

The CDR3 loop is CASSPREETQYF. CDR3 DNA: TGTGCCAGCAGCCCCAGGGAAGAGACCCAGTACTTC. The chain has TRBV3-1 (or the pseudogene TRBV3-2) and TRBJ2-5; weak D call: TRBD1 (5 bases). Trimming cost V 4 bases and J 3 bases, with 6 bases left between them. Germline V lookup: CDR1 LGHDT, CDR2 YNNKEL (reference sequence). The CDR3 is 12 amino acids.

This chain links TRBV7-8 with TRBJ2-7; 8 bases map to TRBD2. Germline values: CDR1 SGHVS, CDR2 FQNEAQ. The CDR3 runs to 15 residues. J was trimmed by 1 base and V by 0 bases; bases with no gene match: 2. The CDR3 loop is CASSLASGESYEQYF. Here the CDR3 DNA reads TGTGCCAGCAGCTTAGCTAGCGGGGAATCCTACGAGCAGTACTTC.

V is TRBV18 and J is TRBJ1-2; TRBD1 matches 7 bases. Germline CDR1 and CDR2: KGHSH and LQKENI. The CDR3 has 16 amino acids. Trimming at V came to 0 bases and at J to 8 bases, leaving 12 bases not matched to a gene. The CDR3 nucleotides read TGTGCCAGCTCACCACCGAACCTGAGGGGGCGAGGGGGCTACACCTTC. This sequence encodes CASSPPNLRGRGGYTF.